These 17 T cell receptor beta chains were all obtained from the same sample, sequenced in a study of molecular identifiers for immune sequencing clone quantification. In TCRdb, the PCR reads were re-called with MiXCR into one record per CDR3 protein. Found here are hundreds of thousands of distinct CDR3 sequences, roughly 25% of them singletons; the top ten hold about 0.78%. Sequenced input: naive CD8+ T cells from blood, with Jurkat cell RNA spiked in. Subset denoted: FACS-sorted CD8+CD4-CCR7+CD45RA+ naive T cells. Receptors originate from a human donor in good health. Some libraries in this study had Jurkat cell RNA spiked in.

This clonotype has a count of ten or more. This chain links TRBV5-1 with TRBJ2-7; perhaps TRBD1 as D (6 bases). Deletions cut 4 bases from V and 2 bases from J, with 16 bases between. CDR1 SGHRS and CDR2 YFSETQ come from the germline V gene. The CDR3 consists of 15 residues. CDR3: CASSPQPDSTYEQYF. CDR3 sequence (DNA): TGCGCCAGCAGCCCACAACCGGACAGTACCTACGAGCAGTACTTC.

In regard to this clonotype: This may be a read error: a much more frequent sequence differs by one nucleotide. The chain is built from TRBV5-6 and TRBJ2-3, with TRBD1 matching over 7 bases. This CDR3 spans 14 amino acids. Germline lookup yields CDR1 SGHDT and CDR2 YYEEEE. CDR3 in DNA: TGTGCCAGCAGAACGTCAGGGGGATCAGATACGCGGTATTTT. It is translated as CASRTSGGSDTRYF.

This clonotype has just a few counts. The chain combines TRBV10-1 with TRBJ1-5; D gene unclear. With 2 bases removed from V and 9 bases from J, the gap between germline ends came to 11 bases. Germline V CDR1 and CDR2: WNHNN, SYGVQD (reference sequence). The CDR3 has 13 amino acids. The CDR3 bases are TGCGCCAGCAGTGAGGCCAAACCCCGGCCCCAGCATTTT. The encoded protein is CASSEAKPRPQHF.

As for this clonotype: One base away lies a much larger clone, so this may be a sequencing read error. This chain links TRBV3-1 with TRBJ1-5; D not certain. This CDR3 has 15 amino acids. CDR1 is LGHDT, CDR2 YNNKEL, per germline (reference sequence). CDR3 in amino acids: CASSHSGSSNQPQQF. CDR3 nucleotide sequence: TGTGCCAGCAGCCATTCAGGATCTAGCAATCAGCCCCAGCAGTTT.

Of note for this clonotype: This may be a read error: a much more frequent sequence differs by one nucleotide. The J gene is TRBJ2-3, the V gene TRBV21-1; the tabulated D call, TRBD2, remains unverified against the DNA. TRBV21-1 is given as a pseudogene. The CDR3 length is 18 residues. The CDR3 sequence is CASSKAHERGGLRDTLYF. CDR3 bases: TGTGCCAGCAGCAAAGCGCATGAGCGGGGGGGCCTTCGGGACACGCTGTATTTT.

This chain links TRBV15 with TRBJ2-1; 9 bases line up with TRBD1. Germline lookup yields CDR1 LNHNV and CDR2 YYDKDF (reference sequence). The junction had 2 bases not matched to a gene; V was cut back by 0 bases and J by 8 bases. The CDR3 is made up of 14 amino acids. CDR3 in DNA: TGTGCCACCAGCAGAGAAACAGGGGGCGATGAGCAGTTCTTC. This sequence encodes CATSRETGGDEQFF.

The rearrangement links TRBV20-1 to TRBJ2-1; weak D call: TRBD1 (6 bases). The germline gives CDR1 DFQATT, CDR2 SNEGSKA (reference sequence). V dropped 6 bases and J dropped 6 bases, with 24 bases sitting between them. The CDR3 has 16 residues. In nucleotides, the CDR3 is TGCAGTGCCTCGGACAGCCGAACCGCACACATCAATGAGCAGTTCTTC. Its translation: CSASDSRTAHINEQFF.

There are many counts of this clonotype. This chain connects TRBV4-3 to TRBJ2-6; 10 nucleotides line up with TRBD1. The germline V gene encodes CDR1 LGHNA and CDR2 YSLEER. J gave up 3 bases and V 1 base, and 3 bases lay outside the gene matches. The CDR3 runs to 17 residues. CDR3 sequence: CASSQGTGGLGANVLTF. CDR3 nucleotide sequence: TGCGCCAGCAGCCAAGGGACAGGGGGTCTTGGGGCCAACGTCCTGACTTTC.

In its sample, this clonotype was seen a few times. The CDR3 loop is CASSALGGRTTYEQYF. As DNA, the CDR3 is TGTGCCAGCAGCGCTCTCGGCGGGCGCACGACCTACGAGCAGTACTTC. The chain has TRBV2 and TRBJ2-7, with D perhaps TRBD2 (5 bases). The CDR3 length is 16 residues. With 6 bases removed from V and 2 bases from J, the gap between germline ends came to 20 bases. Germline CDR1 and CDR2: SNHLY and FYNNEI.

A remark on this clonotype: A much larger clone lies a single base off, so this may be a read error. The chain links TRBV10-3 to TRBJ1-1; D possibly corresponds to TRBD1 (6 bases). The CDR3 contains 13 residues. Germline V gene sequence: CDR1 ENHRY, CDR2 SYGVKD. Here the CDR3 reads CAILRQENTEASF. The DNA for the CDR3 is TGTGCCATTTTAAGACAGGAGAACACTGAAGCTTCCTTT.

This clonotype was found many times. This sequence joins TRBV7-3 and TRBJ2-1, with 14 positions matching TRBD2. Germline lookup yields CDR1 SGHTA and CDR2 FQGTGA. The CDR3 contains 14 residues. V lost 6 bases, J lost 8 bases, and 3 bases stayed unmatched. The CDR3 protein is CASSTGLAGDEQFF. DNA for the CDR3: TGTGCCAGCAGTACGGGACTAGCGGGGGATGAGCAGTTCTTC.

The CDR3 loop is CASSQDYRDRPTYEQYF. The CDR3 DNA reads as TGCGCCAGCAGCCAAGATTATCGGGACAGGCCTACCTACGAGCAGTACTTC. The chain combines TRBV4-3 with TRBJ2-7, with 8 positions matching TRBD1. The CDR3 runs to 17 residues. The ends lost 0 bases at V and 2 bases at J; junction bases unmatched: 9. Germline loops: CDR1 LGHNA, CDR2 YSLEER.

A remark on this clonotype: One junction end does not reproduce the germline sequence, and a read error may be involved. The chain couples TRBV9 to TRBJ1-1, with D possibly matching TRBD1 (6 bases). CDR1 is SGDLS and CDR2 is YYNGEE in the germline V gene. CDR3 length: 14 amino acids. CDR3: CASSPQGGNTGAFF. The CDR3 nucleotides read TGTGCCAGCAGCCCACAGGGTGGAAACACTGGAGCTTTCTTT.

The chain joins TRBV4-1 to TRBJ1-1, with D perhaps TRBD1 (5 bases). V lost 0 bases and J lost 5, with 19 bases in between. Germline assignment: CDR1 MGHRA and CDR2 YSYEKL. This CDR3 is 17 amino acids long. The CDR3 DNA sequence: TGCGCCAGCAGCCAAGACCGATATATGAGGGGAGGAACTGAAGCTTTCTTT. This gives the protein CASSQDRYMRGGTEAFF.

A few counts support this clonotype. This sequence joins TRBV6-5 and TRBJ2-3; TRBD1 matches 7 bases. Per germline, CDR1 MNHEY and CDR2 SVGAGI. CDR3 length equals 16 residues. Losses at the gene ends were 6 bases for V and 3 bases for J; bases not matched to a gene: 12. This chain's CDR3 is CASSRRQGRDTDTQYF. CDR3 nucleotide sequence: TGTGCCAGCAGCCGCCGACAGGGAAGGGATACAGATACGCAGTATTTT.

This clonotype was counted a few times. The V gene is TRBV9, the J gene TRBJ1-4, with a tentative D call TRBD1 (5 bases). Trimming pared 0 bases from V and 2 bases from J, leaving 11 bases between. Germline V gives CDR1 SGDLS, CDR2 YYNGEE. The CDR3 is 16 residues long. CDR3 sequence reads: CASSVGGGTTNEKLFF. The CDR3 DNA sequence: TGTGCCAGCAGCGTAGGGGGAGGGACGACTAATGAAAAACTGTTTTTT. Together with reference TRBV9 and TRBJ1-4, the CDR3 gives the full variable domain: DSGVTQTPKHLITATGQRVTLRCSPRSGDLSVYWYQQSLDQGLQFLIQYYNGEERAKGNILERFSAQQFPDLHSELNLSSLELGDSALYFCASSVGGGTTNEKLFFGSGTQLSVL.

In this sample, this clonotype turned up a few times. V usage is TRBV30 and J usage is TRBJ1-1; 7 bases align to TRBD1. This CDR3 spans 13 amino acids. J gave up 1 base and V 4 bases, and 3 bases lay outside the gene matches. Germline loops: CDR1 GTSNPN, CDR2 SVGIG (reference sequence). The DNA for the CDR3 is TGTGCCTGGAAGAGGACAGGGAACACTGAAGCTTTCTTT. Its translation: CAWKRTGNTEAFF. Full variable domain (remainder filled in from reference TRBV30 and TRBJ1-1): SQTIHQWPATLVQPVGSPLSLECTVEGTSNPNLYWYRQAAGRGLQLLFYSVGIGQISSEVPQNLSASRPQDRQFILSSKKLLLSDSGFYLCAWKRTGNTEAFFGQGTRLTVV.